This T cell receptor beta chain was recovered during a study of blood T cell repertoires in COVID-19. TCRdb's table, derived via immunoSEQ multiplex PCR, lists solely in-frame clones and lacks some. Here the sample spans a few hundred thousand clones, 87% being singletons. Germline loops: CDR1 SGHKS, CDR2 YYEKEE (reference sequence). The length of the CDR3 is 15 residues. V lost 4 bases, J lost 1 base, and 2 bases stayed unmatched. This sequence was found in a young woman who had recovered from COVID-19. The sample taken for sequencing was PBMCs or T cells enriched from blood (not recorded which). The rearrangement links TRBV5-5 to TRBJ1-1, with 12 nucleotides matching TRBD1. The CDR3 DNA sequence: TGTGCCAGCAGCAGGGACAGGGGGCAGAACACTGAAGCTTTCTTT. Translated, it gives CASSRDRGQNTEAFF.